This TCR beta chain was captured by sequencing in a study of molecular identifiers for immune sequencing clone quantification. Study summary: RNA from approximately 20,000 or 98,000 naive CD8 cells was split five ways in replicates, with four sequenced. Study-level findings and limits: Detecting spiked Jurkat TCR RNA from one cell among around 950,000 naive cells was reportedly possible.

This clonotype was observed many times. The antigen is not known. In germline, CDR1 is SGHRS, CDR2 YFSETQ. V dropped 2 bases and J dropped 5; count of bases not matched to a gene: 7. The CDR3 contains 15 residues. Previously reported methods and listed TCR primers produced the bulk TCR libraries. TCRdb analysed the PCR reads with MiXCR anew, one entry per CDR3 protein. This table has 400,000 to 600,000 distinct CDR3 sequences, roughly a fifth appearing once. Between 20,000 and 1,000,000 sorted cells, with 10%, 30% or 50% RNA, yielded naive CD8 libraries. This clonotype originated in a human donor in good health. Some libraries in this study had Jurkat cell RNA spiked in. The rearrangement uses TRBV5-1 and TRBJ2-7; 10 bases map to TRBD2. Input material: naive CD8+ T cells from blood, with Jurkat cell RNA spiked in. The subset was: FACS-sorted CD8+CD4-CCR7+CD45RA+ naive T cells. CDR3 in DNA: TGCGCCAGCAGCTTAAGGCTAGCGGGAGTCAACGAGCAGTACTTC. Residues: CASSLRLAGVNEQYF.